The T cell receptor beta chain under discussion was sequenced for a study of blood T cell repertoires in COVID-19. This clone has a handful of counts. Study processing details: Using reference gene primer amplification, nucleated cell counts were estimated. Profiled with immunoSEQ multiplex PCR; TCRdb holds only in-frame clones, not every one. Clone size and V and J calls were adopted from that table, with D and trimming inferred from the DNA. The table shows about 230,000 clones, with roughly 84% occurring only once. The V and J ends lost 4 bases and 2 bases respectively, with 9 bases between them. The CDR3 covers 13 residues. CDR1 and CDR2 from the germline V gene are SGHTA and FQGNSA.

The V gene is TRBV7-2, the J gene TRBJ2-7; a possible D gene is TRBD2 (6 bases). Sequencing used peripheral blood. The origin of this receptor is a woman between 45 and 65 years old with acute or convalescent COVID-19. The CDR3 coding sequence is TGTGCCAGCAGCTGGGACTCAGCCTACGAGCAGTACTTC. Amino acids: CASSWDSAYEQYF.